The sequence of this T cell receptor beta chain was determined in a study of CD8+ T cells in alopecia areata. As for treatment: oral pan-JAK inhibitor, 5-10 mg twice daily. Specimens obtained from alopecia areata patients comprised lesional scalp punch biopsies and peripheral blood. RNA extraction and reverse transcription yielded cDNA as sequencing template. Sequencing used immunoSEQ multiplex PCR; TCRdb keeps in-frame clones, though not all of them. This sample has about 200,000 clones, with roughly 50% found just once. This CDR3 spans 13 amino acids. The germline V gene has CDR1 MNHNS and CDR2 SASEGT. With 4 bases removed from V and 2 bases from J, the gap between germline ends came to 7 bases. This clone has at least ten counts.

The V call is TRBV6-1, the J call TRBJ2-3; D remains ambiguous. This sample comprised CD4+ T cells sorted from blood, obtained at week 24, from a patient treated with tofacitinib. This clonotype was obtained from a human donor with alopecia areata. The CDR3 reads CASSVSFTDTQYF. The CDR3 nucleotides read TGTGCCAGCAGTGTATCTTTCACAGATACGCAGTATTTT.